This T cell receptor (beta chain) was sequenced in a study of siplizumab effects on memory and regulatory T cells. Study-level results: The apparent diversity of naive T cells exceeded that of memory cells, and naive T cells seemed to make a major contribution to the alloresponse. A mean of about 62% of mappable alloreactive CD4+ clones were Treg-derived with siplizumab, compared with 25% to 30% in controls. Naive or memory phenotype was unassignable for roughly 80-95% of proliferating CD4+ or CD8+ clones.

For this clone: Antigen: not known.

Germline V gene sequence: CDR1 SGHNT, CDR2 YYREEE (reference sequence). V lost 0 bases and J 9 bases, leaving 16 bases between the germline ends. This CDR3 comprises 15 residues. For every sample, 95,000 to 100,000 TCR templates were assayed. Clones were read by immunoSEQ multiplex PCR, and TCRdb kept only the in-frame ones, dropping some. Among 90,000 to 120,000 clones listed, about 93% were seen once. This sequence joins TRBV5-4 and TRBJ2-1, with D perhaps matching TRBD2 (6 bases). The TCR originated in a human donor in good health. Sequenced material: Tregs sorted from blood. DNA for the CDR3: TGTGCCAGCAGCTTGGAGGCGACTAGTGTAGGTGAGCAGTTCTTC. This codes for CASSLEATSVGEQFF.